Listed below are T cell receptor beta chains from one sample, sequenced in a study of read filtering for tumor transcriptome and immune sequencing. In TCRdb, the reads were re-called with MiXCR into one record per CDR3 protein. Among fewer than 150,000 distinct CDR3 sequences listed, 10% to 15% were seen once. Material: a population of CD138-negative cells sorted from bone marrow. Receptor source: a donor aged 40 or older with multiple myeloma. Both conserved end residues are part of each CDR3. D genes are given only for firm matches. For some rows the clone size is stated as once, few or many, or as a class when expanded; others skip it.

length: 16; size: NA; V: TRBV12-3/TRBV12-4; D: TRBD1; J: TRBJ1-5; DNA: TGTGCCAGCAGTTTAGGTCCGGGACAGCAGAATACGCCCCAGCATTTT; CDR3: CASSLGPGQQNTPQHF
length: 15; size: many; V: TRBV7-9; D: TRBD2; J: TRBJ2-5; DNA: TGTGCCAGCAGACGCGGACTAGCGGGCCAAGAGACCCAGTACTTC; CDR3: CASRRGLAGQETQYF
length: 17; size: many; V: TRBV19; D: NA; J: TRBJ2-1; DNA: TGTGCCAGTAGTATAGATGGAGGGCGTGGGTCCTACAATGAGCAGTTCTTC; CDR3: CASSIDGGRGSYNEQFF
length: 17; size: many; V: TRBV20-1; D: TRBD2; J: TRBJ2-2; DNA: TGCAGTGCTAGAGATTTGGGAGCGGGAGGAAATACCGGGGAGCTGTTTTTT; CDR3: CSARDLGAGGNTGELFF
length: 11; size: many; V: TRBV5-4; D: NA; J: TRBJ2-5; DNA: TGTGCCAGCAGCTTAATGGAGACCCAGTACTTC; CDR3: CASSLMETQYF
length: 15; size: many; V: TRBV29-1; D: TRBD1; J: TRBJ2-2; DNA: TGCAGCGTTGCAAACAGGGGATTGGACACCGGGGAGCTGTTTTTT; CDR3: CSVANRGLDTGELFF
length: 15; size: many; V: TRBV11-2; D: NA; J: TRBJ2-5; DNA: TGTGCCAGCAGCTTCCACCGGGACTACCAAGAGACCCAGTACTTC; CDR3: CASSFHRDYQETQYF
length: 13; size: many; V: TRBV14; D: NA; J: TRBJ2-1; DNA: TGTGCCAGCAGCCGAGGACAGCCCAATGAGCAGTTCTTC; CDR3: CASSRGQPNEQFF
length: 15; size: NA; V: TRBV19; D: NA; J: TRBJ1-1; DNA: TGTGCCTCGAAACGGGGGGGTGGCATGAACACTGAAGCTTTCTTT; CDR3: CASKRGGGMNTEAFF
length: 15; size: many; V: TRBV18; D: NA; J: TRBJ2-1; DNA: TGTGCCAGCTCACCACCGGTAGGGAGGTCGAATGAGCAGTTCTTC; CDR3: CASSPPVGRSNEQFF
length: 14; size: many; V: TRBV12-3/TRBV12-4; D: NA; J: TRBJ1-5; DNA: TGTGCCAGCAGTTTTCTGACTGGCAATCAGCCCCAGCATTTT; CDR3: CASSFLTGNQPQHF
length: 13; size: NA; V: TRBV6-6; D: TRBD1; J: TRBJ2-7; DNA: TGTGCCAGCAGGACAGGGGGTTTCGGCGAGCAGTACTTC; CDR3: CASRTGGFGEQYF
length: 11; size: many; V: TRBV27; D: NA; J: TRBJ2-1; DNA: TGTGCCAGCACCGCCTACAATGAGCAGTTCTTC; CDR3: CASTAYNEQFF
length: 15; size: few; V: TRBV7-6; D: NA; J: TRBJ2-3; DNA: TGTGCCAGCAGCTCGGGGCCCTCCGGGGCAGATACGCAGTATTTT; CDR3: CASSSGPSGADTQYF
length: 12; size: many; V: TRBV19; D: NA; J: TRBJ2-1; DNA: TGTGCCAGTAGTATAGGGCTATCTGAGCAGTTCTTC; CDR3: CASSIGLSEQFF
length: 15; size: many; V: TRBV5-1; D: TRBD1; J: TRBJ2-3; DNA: TGCGCCAGCAGCTTAACAGGGGGCTTTGTGGATACGCAGTATTTT; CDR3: CASSLTGGFVDTQYF
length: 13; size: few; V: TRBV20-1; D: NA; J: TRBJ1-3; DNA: TGCAGTGCTAGAAGAGACTCTGGAAACACCATATATTTT; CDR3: CSARRDSGNTIYF
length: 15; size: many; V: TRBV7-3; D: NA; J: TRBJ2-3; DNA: TGTGCCAGCAGCCGAAACGGGGGAGATGTAGATACGCAGTATTTT; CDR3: CASSRNGGDVDTQYF
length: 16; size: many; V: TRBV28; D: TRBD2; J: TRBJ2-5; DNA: TGTGCCAGCAGTTCCCGCCGACTAGCGGGAGGAGAGACCCAGTACTTC; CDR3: CASSSRRLAGGETQYF
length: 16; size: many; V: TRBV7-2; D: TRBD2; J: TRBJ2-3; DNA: TGTGCCAGCAGCTCAGGGACTAGCGGTAACACAGATACGCAGTATTTT; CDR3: CASSSGTSGNTDTQYF
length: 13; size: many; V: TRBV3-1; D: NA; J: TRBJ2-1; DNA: TGTGCCAGCAGCTCCCGGGGGGCCGATGAGCAGTTCTTC; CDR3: CASSSRGADEQFF
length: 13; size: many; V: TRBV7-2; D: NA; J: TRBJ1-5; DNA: TGTGCCAGCAGCCAAGATCGCAATCAGCCCCAGCATTTT; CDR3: CASSQDRNQPQHF
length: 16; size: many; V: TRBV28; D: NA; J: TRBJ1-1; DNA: TGTGCCAGCAGTTTTATCGGACAGATAATGAACACTGAAGCTTTCTTT; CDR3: CASSFIGQIMNTEAFF
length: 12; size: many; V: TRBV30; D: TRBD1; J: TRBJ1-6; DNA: TGTGCCTGGGACAGGGATAATCCACCCCTCCACTTT; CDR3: CAWDRDNPPLHF
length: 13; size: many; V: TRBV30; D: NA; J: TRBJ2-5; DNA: TGTGCCTGGAGTGTACAGCGAAGGGAGACCCAGTACTTC; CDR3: CAWSVQRRETQYF
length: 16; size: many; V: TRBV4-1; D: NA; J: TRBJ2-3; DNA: TGCGCCAGCAGCCAAGAAAGGGACCCAAGCACAGATACGCAGTATTTT; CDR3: CASSQERDPSTDTQYF
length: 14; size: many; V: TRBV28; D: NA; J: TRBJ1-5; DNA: TGTGCCAGCAGCCCCCGGGGGGCCGGGCAGCCCCAGCATTTT; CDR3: CASSPRGAGQPQHF
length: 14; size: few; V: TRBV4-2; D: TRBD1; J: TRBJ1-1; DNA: TGTGCTAGCAGCCAAGGGACAGGGGACACTGAAGCTTTCTTT; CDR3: CASSQGTGDTEAFF
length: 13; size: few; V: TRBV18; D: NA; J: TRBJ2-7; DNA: TGTGCCAGCTCACCCCCCACAACCTACGAGCAGTACTTC; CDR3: CASSPPTTYEQYF
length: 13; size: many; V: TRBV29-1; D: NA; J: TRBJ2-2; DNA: TGCAGCGTTGTTAGAGGGGGCACCGGGGAGCTGTTTTTT; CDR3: CSVVRGGTGELFF
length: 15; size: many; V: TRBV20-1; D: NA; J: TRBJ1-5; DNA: TGCAGTGCTACCTTCGCGGCAGGTGAAGACGAACCCCAGCATTTT; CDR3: CSATFAAGEDEPQHF
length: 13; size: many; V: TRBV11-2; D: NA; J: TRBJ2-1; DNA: TGTGCCAGCAGCTTAAACAATAACAATGAGCAGTTCTTC; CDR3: CASSLNNNNEQFF
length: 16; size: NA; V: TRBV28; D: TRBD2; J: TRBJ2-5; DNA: TGTGCCAGCAGTCCCACCGCTAGCGGGAGGCAAGAGACCCAGTACTTC; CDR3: CASSPTASGRQETQYF
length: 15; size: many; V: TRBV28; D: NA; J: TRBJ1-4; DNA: TGTGCCAGCAGTCTTGGGGGAGGGGCTAATGAAAAACTGTTTTTT; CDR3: CASSLGGGANEKLFF
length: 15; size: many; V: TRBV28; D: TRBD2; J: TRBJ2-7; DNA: TGTGCCAGCAGTGGACTAGCGGGAGTCGGCCACGAGCAGTACTTC; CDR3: CASSGLAGVGHEQYF
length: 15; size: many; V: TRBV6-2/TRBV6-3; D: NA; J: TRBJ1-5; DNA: TGTGCCAGCAGTTACGGGGGGTCGGGCAATCAGCCCCAGCATTTT; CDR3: CASSYGGSGNQPQHF
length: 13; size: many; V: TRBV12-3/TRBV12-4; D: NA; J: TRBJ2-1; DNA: TGTGCCAGCAGTCCATCGGAGGAGAGTGAGCGGTTCTTC; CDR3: CASSPSEESERFF
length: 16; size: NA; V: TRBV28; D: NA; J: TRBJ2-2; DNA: TGTGCCAGCAGTCTAACGCAGGGGCGCTACACCGGGGAGCTGTTTTTT; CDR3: CASSLTQGRYTGELFF
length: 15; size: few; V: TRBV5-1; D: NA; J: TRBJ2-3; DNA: TGCGCCAGCAGCTTGGAAGACAGTAGCACAGATACGCAGTATTTT; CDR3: CASSLEDSSTDTQYF
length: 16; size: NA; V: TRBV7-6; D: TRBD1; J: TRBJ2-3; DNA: TGTGCCAGCAGCTTTCAGGGGGCCCTTAGCACAGGTACGCAGTATTTT; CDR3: CASSFQGALSTGTQYF
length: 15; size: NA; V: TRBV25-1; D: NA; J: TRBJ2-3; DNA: TGTGCCAGCAGTGAACTACAGGGAAGCACAGATACGCAGTATTTT; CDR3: CASSELQGSTDTQYF
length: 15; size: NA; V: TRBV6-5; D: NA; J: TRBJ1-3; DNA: TGTGCCAGCAGTTTAACTCCAAGCTCTGGAAACACCATATATTTT; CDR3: CASSLTPSSGNTIYF
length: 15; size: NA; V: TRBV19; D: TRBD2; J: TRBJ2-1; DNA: TGTGCCAGTAGTGCGCAGCGGGGGGGCATCAATGAGCGGTTCTTC; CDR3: CASSAQRGGINERFF
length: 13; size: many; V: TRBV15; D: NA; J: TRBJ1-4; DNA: TGTGCCACCAGCAAGGACAGTAATGAAAAACTGTTTTTT; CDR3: CATSKDSNEKLFF
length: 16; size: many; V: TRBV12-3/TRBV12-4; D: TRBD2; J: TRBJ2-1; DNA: TGTGCCAGCAGTTCAATAGCGGGAGTTGCCTACAATGAGCAGTTCTTC; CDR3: CASSSIAGVAYNEQFF
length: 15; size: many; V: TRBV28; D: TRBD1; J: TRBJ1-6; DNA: TGTGCCAGCAGTCCTAGGGAGGGGGCTTATTCACCCCTCCACTTT; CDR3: CASSPREGAYSPLHF
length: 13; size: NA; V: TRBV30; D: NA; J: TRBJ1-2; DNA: TGTGCCTGGAGTGTCTCGGGAAACTATGGCTACACCTTC; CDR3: CAWSVSGNYGYTF
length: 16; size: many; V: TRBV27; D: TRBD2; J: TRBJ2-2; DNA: TGTGCCAGCAGTATCCAAGTTTTAGCGGGGACCGGGGAGCTGTTTTTT; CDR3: CASSIQVLAGTGELFF